This T cell receptor (beta chain) was obtained from a study of cytomegalovirus exposure and HLA in healthy donors. Overall study results and limits: A later analysis linked around 15,000 TCR beta sequences to HLA alleles at 0.05 false discovery rate. Reports state that TCR beta sequences accurately predicted most subjects' HLA-A and HLA-B alleles.

A remark on this clone: What it recognizes is unknown.

The V and J ends lost 3 bases and 6 bases respectively, with 12 bases between them. CDR1 is LNHDA and CDR2 is SQIVND in the germline V gene (reference sequence). The CDR3 totals 13 residues. Healthy bone marrow donors made up the cohort. Primers for the PCR totalled 60 Vbeta and 13 Jbeta. The data were produced by immunoSEQ multiplex PCR, yet TCRdb's version contains in-frame clones alone and is incomplete. The sample includes 90,000 or so clones, roughly 78% seen only once; the top ten take about 4.4%. This rearrangement joins TRBV19 to TRBJ2-7, with D perhaps TRBD1 (6 bases). This clonotype was sampled from a male donor in good health and CMV-seropositive. The sequenced sample was PBMCs. In DNA, the CDR3 is TGTGCCAGTAGTATTCAGGGGACGGTCGAGCAGTACTTC. This translates into CASSIQGTVEQYF.